The clone carrying this T cell receptor beta chain was counted ten times or more. As yet, its antigen is unknown. The sample originates from a study of CD8 T cells in ankylosing spondylitis. Quantitative 5'-RACE with molecular barcodes produced the TCR beta libraries. MiXCR, run by TCRdb on the 5' RACE reads, gives a single entry per CDR3 protein. The sample records about 190,000 distinct CDR3 sequences, approximately 12% being singletons. V shed 7 bases, J shed 3 bases, and the junction held 19 bases outside the gene matches. CDR3 length: 20 residues. Germline CDR1 and CDR2: SGHAT and FQNNGV. General observations from the study: About 8 highly homologous variants made up a TCR beta motif that seemed to typify ankylosing spondylitis blood. The clones that were linked to disease were reported to be significantly enriched in matched synovial fluid samples from ankylosing spondylitis patients.

This TCR came from a female donor with ankylosing spondylitis or in good health (not recorded which). The chain uses TRBV11-2 and TRBJ2-2; 11 nucleotides align to TRBD2. The source material was blood, either unsorted or a sorted T cell fraction (not recorded which). CDR3 in amino acids: CASNQKTSGIVRGDTGELFF. CDR3 nucleotide sequence: TGTGCCAGCAACCAAAAGACTAGCGGGATAGTGAGAGGAGACACCGGGGAGCTGTTTTTT. Full variable domain (rest looked up from reference TRBV11-2 and TRBJ2-2): EAGVAQSPRYKIIEKRQSVAFWCNPISGHATLYWYQQILGQGPKLLIQFQNNGVVDDSQLPKDRFSAERLKGVDSTLKIQPAKLEDSAVYLCASNQKTSGIVRGDTGELFFGEGSRLTVL.